This entry lists 3 T cell receptor beta chains sequenced from one sample in a study of blood T cell repertoires in COVID-19. TCRdb's table, derived via immunoSEQ multiplex PCR, lists solely in-frame clones and lacks some. The sample includes about 220,000 clones, around four fifths of them seen just once. Sequenced material: PBMCs or T cells enriched from blood (not recorded which). The source of these receptors is a man aged 40-49 years who had recovered from COVID-19.

Of note for this clone: Possible read error: a much larger clone is one base away. The rearrangement uses TRBV18 and TRBJ2-1, with 9 nucleotides matching TRBD2. CDR1 and CDR2 (germline): KGHSH, LQKENI. V was pared by 5 bases and J by 4 bases, with 15 bases of the junction left unmatched. The CDR3 is made up of 18 amino acids. Here the CDR3 reads CASSYFTTAGGVYNEQFF. As DNA, the CDR3 is TGTGCCAGCTCATATTTCACCACGGCGGGGGGGGTATACAATGAGCAGTTCTTC.

This clone was detected a few times. This chain links TRBV7-2 with TRBJ2-3; D may be TRBD2 (6 bases). Trimming cost V 2 bases and J 6 bases, with 15 bases left between them. The CDR3 consists of 15 residues. Germline V lookup: CDR1 SGHTA, CDR2 FQGNSA. The CDR3 loop reads CASSLMGSGEDTQYF. The DNA for the CDR3 is TGTGCCAGCAGCTTAATGGGGTCGGGGGAGGATACGCAGTATTTT. The whole variable domain, filled in from reference TRBV7-2 and TRBJ2-3, reads GAGVSQSPSNKVTEKGKDVELRCDPISGHTALYWYRQSLGQGLEFLIYFQGNSAPDKSGLPSDRFSAERTGGSVSTLTIQRTQQEDSAVYLCASSLMGSGEDTQYFGPGTRLTVL.

The chain is built from TRBV7-3 and TRBJ2-3, with D possibly matching TRBD1 (5 bases). The CDR3 runs to 16 residues. The germline V and J ends were trimmed by 2 bases and 6 bases, with 18 bases remaining between them. Germline V gene data show CDR1 as SGHTA and CDR2 as FQGTGA. The CDR3 spells CASSLAGNTPVDTQYF. CDR3 nucleotides: TGTGCCAGCAGCTTAGCAGGGAACACCCCCGTGGATACGCAGTATTTT.